Detailed here is one T cell receptor (beta chain). These data are taken from a study of T cell changes during pregnancy in multiple sclerosis. Sequencing was performed with immunoSEQ multiplex PCR; in TCRdb, only in-frame clones are kept and a portion is missing. The sample records around 88,000 clones, more than 85% being singletons. The V gene lost 4 bases and the J gene lost 2 bases, with 13 bases spanning the gap. CDR1 is SGHNT and CDR2 is YYREEE in the germline V gene (reference sequence). This CDR3 is 14 amino acids long. This chain joins TRBV5-4 and TRBJ2-7; tentatively, D is TRBD1 (6 bases). This material consisted of peripheral blood, taken in the first trimester of pregnancy. The TCR originated in a female donor with multiple sclerosis, enrolled in a pregnancy study. The CDR3 here is CASSGGRTAYEQYF. The CDR3 region has the DNA TGTGCCAGCAGCGGTGGACGGACAGCCTACGAGCAGTACTTC. Drawing the rest from reference TRBV5-4 and TRBJ2-7, the complete variable domain is ETGVTQSPTHLIKTRGQQVTLRCSSQSGHNTVSWYQQALGQGPQFIFQYYREEENGRGNFPPRFSGLQFPNYSSELNVNALELDDSALYLCASSGGRTAYEQYFGPGTRLTVT.